This T cell receptor beta chain was identified during a study of cytomegalovirus exposure and HLA in healthy donors. Study observations and caveats: When the data were analyzed later, several of the most significant clusters appeared to be linked to common viral pathogens.

The CDR3 loop spans 16 amino acids. The germline V and J ends were trimmed by 5 bases and 4 bases, with 20 bases remaining between them. Germline lookup yields CDR1 MNHEY and CDR2 SMNVEV (reference sequence). Comment on this clone: Its antigen is undetermined.

Researchers ran the PCR with 60 Vbeta and 13 Jbeta primers. Repertoires were generated with immunoSEQ multiplex PCR, while TCRdb's copy carries only in-frame clones and drops some. The sample includes 85,000 to 100,000 clones, 75% to 85% seen only once; the top ten take more than 2.5%. The source of this sequence is a male donor in good health and CMV-seropositive. The chain joins TRBV27 to TRBJ1-2; D unresolved. Sample: PBMCs. This chain's CDR3 is CASSPGAALEAYGYTF. The CDR3 bases are TGTGCCAGCAGTCCCGGAGCTGCCTTGGAGGCCTATGGCTACACCTTC.